Included here is one T cell receptor beta chain sequence, with context. This clonotype was found many times. Its antigen target is currently unknown. No quality values exist for individual bases; no much larger clone is one base distant. The sequencing machine was an Illumina HiSeq 1500. In TCRdb, the public reads were trimmed at Q25 with fastp and aligned with MiXCR, with productive beta chains retained. CDR3 protein sequences are deduplicated, and each keeps its most common genes and DNA. This sample has 450,000 to 600,000 distinct CDR3 sequences in its table, and about 10% of those were observed once. The ten largest clones add up to roughly 10% of the sample. The data originate from a study of T cell repertoires in cytomegalovirus infection (dated 2019 in TCRdb). Background on the whole study: Because public TCR beta signatures pointed to carriage of CMV infection together with the matching HLA type, the HLA type of each donor mattered for the analysis. Summary of the overall study and its limitations: Carriers of CMV infection plus the relevant HLA type were discriminated by the cumulative frequency of public TCR beta family members in the study cohort and in an independent 352-donor cohort. In the ex vivo response, HLA-C-restricted CMV-specific TCR beta clonotypes were dominant, and in two of eight donors the single most frequent clonotype came from this HLA-C-restricted group.

Sample: PBMCs. The TCR originated in a human donor in good health (CMV status not recorded). Some clones in this sample may be carry-over from other donors' samples.

CDR3 reads: CASPIPGAFYNEQFF. The DNA reads TGCGCCAGCCCTATCCCGGGAGCGTTCTACAATGAGCAGTTCTTC. The V and J segments used are TRBV5-1 and TRBJ2-1; TRBD2 is a possible D gene, resting on 6 matching bases. Including cysteine and phenylalanine, the CDR3 has 15 amino acids. Only the CDR3 DNA stays, 45 bases, in frame from base 1. Reading the germline V gene gives CDR1 SGHRS and CDR2 YFSETQ. V is clipped by 7 bases and J by 3 bases, and the sequence between their germline boundaries is 17 bases long.